The 32 T cell receptor beta chains below all came from one sample that was sequenced in a study of Graves' ophthalmopathy and Graves' hyperthyroidism. TCR beta CDR3 amplification used RNA transcripts. Second-round multiplex PCR followed a first-round RT-PCR using HTBI primers. Using its own MiXCR run on the multiplex PCR reads, TCRdb lists one record per CDR3 protein. This sample yields hundreds of thousands of distinct CDR3 sequences, of which about a fifth are seen a single time; roughly 6.9% belongs to the top ten. The sample consisted of peripheral blood. These receptor sequences come from a woman between 18 and 29 years old with stable Graves' hyperthyroidism. Some clones in this sample may be carry-over from other donors' samples.

V gene TRBV9 combines with J gene TRBJ1-5; weak D call: TRBD1 (6 bases). The germline V gene has CDR1 SGDLS and CDR2 YYNGEE. V lost 4 bases, J lost 6 bases, and 17 bases lay in between. This CDR3 is 15 amino acids long. CDR3 DNA sequence: TGTGCCAGCAGCCCCGGGGGGGGGCTGATTCAGCCCCAGCATTTT. Translated, it gives CASSPGGGLIQPQHF.

This clonotype was observed at least ten times. The rearrangement joins TRBV29-1 to TRBJ1-3; D ambiguous. Trimming removed 5 bases from V and 0 bases from J, with 8 bases in between. The CDR3 consists of 13 residues. Germline V gene data show CDR1 as SQVTM and CDR2 as ANQGSEA. The CDR3 protein is CSVRGPSGNTIYF. The CDR3 bases are TGCAGCGTTCGGGGTCCCTCTGGAAACACCATATATTTT.

The chain employs TRBV7-2 and TRBJ1-2; 7 bases align to TRBD1. V was clipped by 9 bases and J by 4 bases; unmatched bases: 8. Germline V gives CDR1 SGHTA, CDR2 FQGNSA. The CDR3 is made up of 13 amino acids. CDR3: CARSTGVLYGYTF. The CDR3 DNA reads TGTGCCAGGAGCACAGGGGTCCTCTATGGCTACACCTTC.

The rearrangement joins TRBV12-3 or TRBV12-4 to TRBJ2-7; D is perhaps TRBD1 (6 bases). V was cut by 5 bases and J by 3 bases, with 14 bases left in between. CDR3 length equals 14 residues. The CDR3: CASSPSGAHYEQYF. In DNA form, the CDR3 reads TGTGCCAGCAGTCCGTCAGGGGCTCACTACGAGCAGTACTTC.

This clonotype has at least ten counts. The chain combines TRBV4-1 with TRBJ2-7; the D is unclear. Germline-derived CDR1 and CDR2 are MGHRA and YSYEKL. V lost 0 bases and J 3 bases, leaving 6 bases between the germline ends. This CDR3 has 13 residues. The CDR3 nucleotides are TGCGCCAGCAGCCAAGATCGGATCTACGAGCAGTACTTC. This sequence encodes CASSQDRIYEQYF.

This clonotype was counted many times. The gene calls are TRBV28 and TRBJ2-4; D assignment may be TRBD1 or TRBD2 (5 bases each). The V gene's germline CDR1 is MDHEN and CDR2 SYDVKM. V gave up 8 bases and J gave up 4 bases, with 9 bases separating them. This CDR3 has 12 residues. This CDR3 reads CASRDLKNIQYF. The CDR3, as DNA: TGTGCCAGCCGGGACCTAAAAAACATTCAGTACTTC.

This clonotype was observed a few times. This chain links TRBV6-1 with TRBJ1-1; 7 bases are shared with TRBD1. V shed 7 bases and J 7 bases; nucleotides not matched to a gene: 6. Germline CDR1 and CDR2: MNHNS and SASEGT. This CDR3 contains 12 residues. The CDR3 here is CASKGTAGEAFF. The CDR3 DNA reads as TGTGCCAGCAAAGGGACAGCAGGTGAAGCTTTCTTT.

This clonotype was observed a few times. CDR3: CASSSEAGELFF. CDR3 DNA: TGTGCCAGCAGCTCGGAGGCCGGGGAGCTGTTTTTT. The J gene is TRBJ2-2, the V gene TRBV12-3 or TRBV12-4; tentative D call: TRBD2 (5 bases). The length of the CDR3 is 12 residues. The ends were cut back, 6 bases at V and 6 bases at J, with 8 bases in the middle.

This clonotype was observed at least ten times. The CDR3 DNA is TGTGCCATCAGTGAAGCAGGGGCCTACGAGCAGTACTTC. This encodes CAISEAGAYEQYF. The chain joins TRBV10-3 to TRBJ2-7, with TRBD1 as a possible D gene (6 bases). The CDR3 loop spans 13 amino acids. V was cut by 3 bases and J by 2 bases, with 8 bases left in between. CDR1 is ENHRY and CDR2 is SYGVKD in the germline V gene.

V usage is TRBV29-1 and J usage is TRBJ2-5, with no clear D. V lost 3 bases to trimming and J lost 5 bases, with 10 bases between them. This CDR3 has 12 amino acids. Germline V gene lookup returns CDR1 SQVTM and CDR2 ANQGSEA. This CDR3 is CSVDERRETQYF. The DNA of the CDR3 is TGCAGCGTTGATGAGCGAAGGGAGACCCAGTACTTC.

The sample holds a few counts of this clonotype. V gene TRBV9 combines with J gene TRBJ2-7; 12 bases agree with TRBD2. The V and J ends lost 3 bases and 3 bases, in that order; junction bases with no gene match: 4. In germline, CDR1 is SGDLS, CDR2 YYNGEE. The CDR3 consists of 15 residues. CDR3 nucleotides: TGTGCCAGCAGCGATGGGACTAGCGGGTTCTACGAGCAGTACTTC. This gives the protein CASSDGTSGFYEQYF.

A few counts support this clonotype. This chain connects TRBV19 to TRBJ1-1; no reliable D call. This CDR3 region has 14 residues. V lost 9 bases to trimming and J lost 0 bases, with 14 bases between them. Germline V gene lookup returns CDR1 LNHDA and CDR2 SQIVND (reference sequence). The CDR3 here is CASARLDMNTEAFF. The CDR3 DNA reads as TGTGCCAGCGCCCGGTTAGACATGAACACTGAAGCTTTCTTT.

This clonotype was found a few times. A much more abundant neighbour one base away suggests this may be a read error. Because the CDR3's place on the DNA is in doubt, the DNA is left out and the CDR3 is given as listed by TCRdb. The V gene is TRBV6-4, the J gene TRBJ2-7; TRBD2, the table's D call, lacks a check against the DNA. Per the germline V gene, CDR1 is MRHNA and CDR2 is SNTAGT. The CDR3 adds up to 13 amino acids, both ends counted. The CDR3 is CAKWASGSYEQCF.

This clonotype was counted many times. The chain combines TRBV29-1 with TRBJ2-4; no clear D. Germline V lookup: CDR1 SQVTM, CDR2 ANQGSEA. Trimming pared 7 bases from V and 1 base from J, leaving 11 bases between. The CDR3 spans 13 residues. The CDR3 reads CSAETQAKNIQYF. The CDR3 DNA is TGCAGCGCCGAAACCCAGGCCAAAAACATTCAGTACTTC.

This clonotype occurred a few times. The V gene is TRBV4-1, the J gene TRBJ1-3; unclear D gene. This CDR3 comprises 13 residues. Trimming cost V 1 base and J 4 bases, with 5 bases left between them. Germline loops: CDR1 MGHRA, CDR2 YSYEKL. The CDR3 DNA is TGCGCCAGCAGCCAAGTTGACGGAAACACCATATATTTT. As protein: CASSQVDGNTIYF.

The gene calls are TRBV10-2 and TRBJ1-2; perhaps TRBD1 as D (6 bases). The CDR3 is made up of 14 amino acids. From germline, CDR1 is WSHSY and CDR2 SAAADI. Trimming took 6 bases from V and 3 from J, leaving 14 bases between them. The CDR3: CASRQGVDHYGYTF. DNA of the CDR3: TGCGCCAGCAGACAGGGAGTTGATCACTATGGCTACACCTTC.

Turning to this clonotype: The conserved final phenylalanine or tryptophan is absent from the CDR3, which likely points to a read error. V is TRBV10-3 and J is TRBJ2-2; 7 bases agree with TRBD1. Germline values: CDR1 ENHRY, CDR2 SYGVKD. The V and J ends lost 6 bases and 2 bases, in that order; junction bases with no gene match: 6. This CDR3 is 15 amino acids long. CDR3 protein: CAIRGTAINTGELFL. CDR3 coding DNA: TGTGCCATCAGAGGGACAGCAATAAACACCGGGGAGCTGTTTTTG.

This chain connects TRBV28 to TRBJ2-7; D unresolved. Germline V gives CDR1 MDHEN, CDR2 SYDVKM. The CDR3 length is 13 residues. Trimming left V 2 bases short and J 0 bases short, with 5 bases between. DNA of the CDR3: TGTGCCAGCAGTTTACTTCGCTCCTACGAGCAGTACTTC. Protein: CASSLLRSYEQYF.

Written as DNA, the CDR3 is TGTGCCAGCACCTTCGGACTTAACACCGGGGAGCTGTTTTTT. Translation gives CASTFGLNTGELFF. The chain uses TRBV27 and TRBJ2-2; a possible D gene is TRBD2 (5 bases). Germline V gene data show CDR1 as MNHEY and CDR2 as SMNVEV (reference sequence). The CDR3 is made up of 14 amino acids. With 7 bases removed from V and 2 bases from J, the gap between germline ends came to 11 bases.

This clonotype was counted a few times. The germline gene is not matched at one end of the junction; a read error may be the cause. The chain joins TRBV28 to TRBJ2-7; the D is unclear. The CDR3 contains 11 residues. Germline V CDR1 and CDR2: MDHEN, SYDVKM. The CDR3 bases are TGTGCCAGCAGTGCAATCGACGAGCAATACTTC. This gives the protein CASSAIDEQYF. The entire variable domain, with the rest obtained from reference TRBV28 and TRBJ2-7, is as follows: DVKVTQSSRYLVKRTGEKVFLECVQDMDHENMFWYRQDPGLGLRLIYFSYDVKMKEKGDIPEGYSVSREKKERFSLILESASTNQTSMYLCASSAIDEQYFGPGTRLTVT.

This clonotype was recorded many times. The V gene is TRBV12-3 or TRBV12-4, the J gene TRBJ1-2; possibly TRBD1 for D (6 bases). The V and J ends lost 5 bases and 5 bases respectively, with 9 bases between them. CDR3 size: 12 residues. CDR3 loop: CASSDQGYGYTF. The CDR3 coding sequence is TGTGCCAGCAGTGATCAGGGGTATGGCTACACCTTC.

This clonotype was counted between two and nine times. V gene TRBV5-1 combines with J gene TRBJ2-7; 11 bases are shared with TRBD2. From germline, CDR1 is SGHRS and CDR2 YFSETQ. J gave up 3 bases and V 4 bases, and 6 bases lay outside the gene matches. The CDR3 spans 15 residues. The CDR3 loop is CASSPGTSGNYEQYF. CDR3 in DNA: TGCGCCAGCAGCCCCGGGACTAGCGGAAACTACGAGCAGTACTTC. The full variable domain, with the rest looked up from reference TRBV5-1 and TRBJ2-7, is KAGVTQTPRYLIKTRGQQVTLSCSPISGHRSVSWYQQTPGQGLQFLFEYFSETQRNKGNFPGRFSGRQFSNSRSEMNVSTLELGDSALYLCASSPGTSGNYEQYFGPGTRLTVT.

Many counts were recorded for this clonotype. One end of the junction fails to match germline, which may point to a read error. CDR3 nucleotide sequence: TGTGCCAGCAAAACCGGGATCCTCGGGACTCACAGAGACTTC. Translated, it gives CASKTGILGTHRDF. The chain recombines TRBV28 with TRBJ2-7, with a weak D call TRBD2 (6 bases). The CDR3 length is 14 residues. Germline V gene sequence: CDR1 MDHEN, CDR2 SYDVKM.

This clonotype was counted many times. The chain carries TRBV25-1 and TRBJ1-2, with 10 bases identical to TRBD1. CDR1 is MGHDK and CDR2 is SYGVNS in the germline V gene. Trimming removed 3 bases from V and 7 bases from J; junction bases left unmatched: 11. CDR3 length equals 16 residues. CDR3 residues: CASSDPRTGGAGGYTF. In DNA form, the CDR3 reads TGTGCCAGCAGTGACCCCCGGACAGGGGGGGCGGGTGGCTACACCTTC.

This chain links TRBV12-3 or TRBV12-4 with TRBJ2-5; 9 bases fit TRBD2. The CDR3 contains 15 residues. Trimming took 8 bases from V and 4 from J; bases not matched to a gene: 11. CDR3 coding DNA: TGTGCCAGCGCAGGATGGGGAGCGGGAGGAGAGACCCAGTACTTC. Protein product: CASAGWGAGGETQYF.

This chain uses TRBV7-2 with TRBJ2-5; TRBD1 agrees at 7 bases. This CDR3 comprises 15 residues. Trimming removed 4 bases from V and 5 bases from J; junction bases left unmatched: 10. Germline V gene lookup returns CDR1 SGHTA and CDR2 FQGNSA. The CDR3 protein is CASSSRQGRWETQYF. The CDR3 nucleotides are TGTGCCAGCAGCTCCCGACAGGGACGGTGGGAGACCCAGTACTTC.

This clonotype was detected ten times or more. The rearrangement uses TRBV6-1 and TRBJ1-6; 9 bases fit TRBD1. The CDR3 sequence is 15 residues long. Germline V gene lookup returns CDR1 MNHNS and CDR2 SASEGT. Trimming removed 7 bases from V and 4 bases from J; junction bases left unmatched: 5. CDR3 coding DNA: TGTGCCAGCACCCCAGGACAGGGGTATAATTCACCCCTCCACTTT. This gives the protein CASTPGQGYNSPLHF.

The V and J genes are TRBV6-1 and TRBJ2-7, with D possibly matching TRBD1 (6 bases). Trimming cost V 6 bases and J 7 bases, with 16 bases left between them. Germline V gene sequence: CDR1 MNHNS, CDR2 SASEGT. The CDR3 is 13 residues long. In nucleotides, the CDR3 is TGTGCCAGCAGGGGACCACAGGGCGTGGAGCAGTACTTC. As protein: CASRGPQGVEQYF.

This clonotype was picked up a small number of times. This chain connects TRBV29-1 to TRBJ1-1; perhaps TRBD1 as D (5 bases). CDR1 SQVTM and CDR2 ANQGSEA come from the germline V gene. V was cut by 1 base and J by 5 bases, with 14 bases left in between. There are 14 residues in the CDR3. CDR3 loop: CSVEGAGWGTEAFF. CDR3 coding DNA: TGCAGCGTTGAAGGAGCAGGGTGGGGGACTGAAGCTTTCTTT.

This clonotype came up many times. The chain couples TRBV6-1 to TRBJ1-1; D call uncertain. The CDR3 has 15 residues. With 11 bases removed from V and 1 base from J, the gap between germline ends came to 20 bases. Germline V gene sequence: CDR1 MNHNS, CDR2 SASEGT. DNA of the CDR3: TGTGCCGGCCGGAAGTTCGGCCCGGGGAACACTGAAGCTTTCTTT. As protein: CAGRKFGPGNTEAFF.

This clonotype was counted at least ten times. The chain is built from TRBV11-2 and TRBJ2-7; the D gene is possibly TRBD1 (6 bases). Germline assignment: CDR1 SGHAT and CDR2 FQNNGV. V was cut by 2 bases and J by 7 bases, with 15 bases left in between. This CDR3 is 14 amino acids long. The CDR3 sequence: CASSLQGLPGEQYF. CDR3 coding DNA: TGTGCCAGCAGCTTACAGGGGCTCCCCGGGGAGCAGTACTTC. The full variable domain, with the rest looked up from reference TRBV11-2 and TRBJ2-7, is EAGVAQSPRYKIIEKRQSVAFWCNPISGHATLYWYQQILGQGPKLLIQFQNNGVVDDSQLPKDRFSAERLKGVDSTLKIQPAKLEDSAVYLCASSLQGLPGEQYFGPGTRLTVT.

This clonotype has a handful of counts. V usage is TRBV3-1 and J usage is TRBJ2-7, with a weak D call TRBD2 (5 bases). The CDR3 has 14 amino acids. Germline V gives CDR1 LGHDT, CDR2 YNNKEL (reference sequence). V was cut by 0 bases and J by 3 bases, with 9 bases left in between. The CDR3 bases are TGTGCCAGCAGCCAAGAAATAGGACTCTACGAGCAGTACTTC. This codes for CASSQEIGLYEQYF.